A single sample gave rise to the 4 T cell receptor beta chains below, sequenced in a study of blood T cell repertoires in COVID-19. Sequencing used immunoSEQ multiplex PCR; TCRdb keeps in-frame clones, though not all of them. There are some 180,000 clones in the sample; almost 85% occur only once, and around 2.7% lies in the top ten. What was sequenced was peripheral blood. Source of these receptors: an elderly woman with COVID-19, enrolled during active disease.

This clone was recorded at least ten times. J is TRBJ2-3 and V is TRBV27; D gene unclear. The CDR3 sequence is 16 residues long. Trimming took off 6 bases at V and 0 bases at J, with 16 bases between the two ends. Germline V lookup: CDR1 MNHEY, CDR2 SMNVEV (reference sequence). The CDR3 loop reads CASRTLRIGSTDTQYF. In nucleotides, the CDR3 is TGTGCCAGCAGGACCCTGAGGATCGGGAGCACAGATACGCAGTATTTT.

Regarding this clone: At the DNA level, this CDR3 is encoded by other sequences in the same sample as well. The chain combines TRBV6-2 or TRBV6-3 with TRBJ2-2, with 10 bases identical to TRBD2. V lost 6 bases to trimming and J lost 4 bases; unmatched junction nucleotides: 11. Germline CDR1 reads MNHEY; CDR2 reads SVGEGT. The CDR3 extends over 17 amino acids. CDR3 coding DNA: TGTGCCAGCAGCCGGATTAGCGGGGGGCTCGGCACCGGGGAGCTGTTTTTT. It encodes CASSRISGGLGTGELFF.

The chain is built from TRBV15 and TRBJ2-7, with 10 bases that match TRBD1. This CDR3 is 13 amino acids long. CDR1 LNHNV and CDR2 YYDKDF come from the germline V gene (reference sequence). V shed 8 bases and J 4 bases; nucleotides not matched to a gene: 5. CDR3 in amino acids: CATSGTGAYEQYF. CDR3 in DNA: TGTGCCACCTCGGGGACAGGGGCGTACGAGCAGTACTTC.

The V and J genes are TRBV30 and TRBJ2-2, with TRBD2 matching over 8 bases. This CDR3 is built from 16 residues. V lost 0 bases and J lost 9; bases outside the gene matches: 12. The germline V gene has CDR1 GTSNPN and CDR2 SVGIG (reference sequence). CDR3 loop: CAWSVGSGGFPRELFF. DNA for the CDR3: TGTGCCTGGAGTGTGGGGTCGGGAGGGTTCCCGCGGGAGCTGTTTTTT.